This T cell receptor (beta chain) was obtained from a study of blood T cell repertoires in COVID-19. Original methodology: Reference gene primer amplification yielded estimated nucleated cell counts. Here immunoSEQ multiplex PCR was the method, and the copy in TCRdb shows in-frame clones only, minus some. For V, J and clone size, that table is used; D and trimming come from the DNA. The table has about 240,000 clones, 85% to 90% seen once. Trimming removed 1 base from V and 7 bases from J, with 19 bases in between. CDR3 length: 17 amino acids. Per the germline V gene, CDR1 is SEHNR and CDR2 is FQNEAQ (reference sequence).

What was sequenced was peripheral blood. The source of this sequence is an older woman with active or convalescent COVID-19. The V call is TRBV7-9, the J call TRBJ2-2; D possibly corresponds to TRBD2 (6 bases). The CDR3 bases are TGTGCCAGCAGCTTAGTTCCCTTCATCAGAGCGGGCGGGGAGCTGTTTTTT. Its protein is CASSLVPFIRAGGELFF.